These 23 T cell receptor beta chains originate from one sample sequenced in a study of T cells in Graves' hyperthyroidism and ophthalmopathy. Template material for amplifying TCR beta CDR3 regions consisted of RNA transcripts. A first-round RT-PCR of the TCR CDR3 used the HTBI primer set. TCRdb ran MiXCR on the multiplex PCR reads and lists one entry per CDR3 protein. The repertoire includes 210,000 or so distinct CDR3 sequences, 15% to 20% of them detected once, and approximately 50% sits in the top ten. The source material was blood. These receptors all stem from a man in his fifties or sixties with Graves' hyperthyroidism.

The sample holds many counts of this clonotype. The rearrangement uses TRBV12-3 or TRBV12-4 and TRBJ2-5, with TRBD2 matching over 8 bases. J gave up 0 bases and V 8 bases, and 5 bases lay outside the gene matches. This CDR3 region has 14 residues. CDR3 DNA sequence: TGTGCCAGCTCAACGGGAGGGGACCAAGAGACCCAGTACTTC. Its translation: CASSTGGDQETQYF.

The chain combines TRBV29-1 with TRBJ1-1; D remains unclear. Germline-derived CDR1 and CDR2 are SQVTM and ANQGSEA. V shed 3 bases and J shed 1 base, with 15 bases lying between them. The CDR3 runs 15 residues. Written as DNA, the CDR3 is TGCAGCGTTGAGGAGAGTGGATGGGGGAACACTGAAGCTTTCTTT. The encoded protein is CSVEESGWGNTEAFF. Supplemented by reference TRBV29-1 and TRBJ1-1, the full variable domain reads SAVISQKPSRDICQRGTSLTIQCQVDSQVTMMFWYRQQPGQSLTLIATANQGSEATYESGFVIDKFPISRPNLTFSTLTVSNMSPEDSSIYLCSVEESGWGNTEAFFGQGTRLTVV.

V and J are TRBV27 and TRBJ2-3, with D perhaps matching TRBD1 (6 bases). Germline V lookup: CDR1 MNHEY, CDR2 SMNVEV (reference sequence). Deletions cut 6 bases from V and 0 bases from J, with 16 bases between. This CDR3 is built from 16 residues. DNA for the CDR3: TGTGCCAGCAGGAATACAGGGACCCCGAGCACAGATACGCAGTATTTT. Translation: CASRNTGTPSTDTQYF.

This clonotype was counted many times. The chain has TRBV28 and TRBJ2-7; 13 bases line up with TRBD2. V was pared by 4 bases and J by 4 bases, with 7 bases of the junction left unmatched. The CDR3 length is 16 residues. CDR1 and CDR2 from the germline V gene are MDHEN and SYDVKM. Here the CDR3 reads CASSSPWTSGRYEQYF. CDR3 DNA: TGTGCCAGCAGTTCGCCCTGGACTAGCGGGAGATACGAGCAGTACTTC.

This CDR3 is CASESGRGLTGGYTF. The CDR3 DNA reads as TGTGCCAGCGAATCCGGGCGGGGTTTGACGGGGGGCTACACCTTC. V gene TRBV7-2 combines with J gene TRBJ1-2; D ambiguous. Trimming removed 8 bases at V and 8 bases at J, with 24 bases between. This CDR3 is 15 amino acids long. The germline CDR1 and CDR2 sequences are SGHTA and FQGNSA.

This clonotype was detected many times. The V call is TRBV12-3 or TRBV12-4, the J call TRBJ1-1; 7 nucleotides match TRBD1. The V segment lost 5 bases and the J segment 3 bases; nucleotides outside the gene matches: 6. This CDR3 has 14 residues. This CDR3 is CASSKSGTDTEAFF. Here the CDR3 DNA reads TGTGCCAGCAGTAAATCCGGGACAGACACTGAAGCTTTCTTT.

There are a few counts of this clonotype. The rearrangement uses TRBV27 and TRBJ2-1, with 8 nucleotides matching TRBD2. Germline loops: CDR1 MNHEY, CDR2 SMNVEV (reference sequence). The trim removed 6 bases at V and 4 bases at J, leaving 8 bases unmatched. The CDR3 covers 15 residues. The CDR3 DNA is TGTGCCAGCAGCCTAAGCGGGAGCTTTTACAATGAGCAGTTCTTC. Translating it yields CASSLSGSFYNEQFF.

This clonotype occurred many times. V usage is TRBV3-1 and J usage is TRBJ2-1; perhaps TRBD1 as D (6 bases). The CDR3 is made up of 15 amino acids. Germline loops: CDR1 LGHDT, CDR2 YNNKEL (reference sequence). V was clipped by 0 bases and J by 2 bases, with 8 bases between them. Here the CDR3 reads CASSQDRGPYNEQFF. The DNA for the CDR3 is TGTGCCAGCAGCCAAGACAGGGGCCCCTACAATGAGCAGTTCTTC.

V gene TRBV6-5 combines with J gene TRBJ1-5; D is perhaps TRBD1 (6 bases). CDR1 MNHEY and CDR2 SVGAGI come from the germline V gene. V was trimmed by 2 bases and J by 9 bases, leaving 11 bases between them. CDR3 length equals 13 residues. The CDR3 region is CASSYDRFPPQHF. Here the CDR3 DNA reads TGTGCCAGCAGTTACGACAGGTTTCCGCCCCAGCATTTT.

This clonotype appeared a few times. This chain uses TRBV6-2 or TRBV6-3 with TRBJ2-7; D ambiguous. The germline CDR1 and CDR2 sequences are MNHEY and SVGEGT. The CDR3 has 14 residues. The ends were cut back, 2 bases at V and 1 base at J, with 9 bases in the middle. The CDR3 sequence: CASSYGPESYEQYF. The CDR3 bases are TGTGCCAGCAGTTACGGGCCAGAATCCTACGAGCAGTACTTC.

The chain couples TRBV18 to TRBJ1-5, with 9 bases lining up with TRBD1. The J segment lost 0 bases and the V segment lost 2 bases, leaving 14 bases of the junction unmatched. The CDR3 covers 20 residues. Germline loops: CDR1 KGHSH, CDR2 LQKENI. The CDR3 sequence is CASSPTIQGALPYSNQPQHF. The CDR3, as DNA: TGTGCCAGCTCACCAACTATACAGGGGGCTCTTCCCTATAGCAATCAGCCCCAGCATTTT. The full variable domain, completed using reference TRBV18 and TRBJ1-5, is NAGVMQNPRHLVRRRGQEARLRCSPMKGHSHVYWYRQLPEEGLKFMVYLQKENIIDESGMPKERFSAEFPKEGPSILRIQQVVRGDSAAYFCASSPTIQGALPYSNQPQHFGDGTRLSIL.

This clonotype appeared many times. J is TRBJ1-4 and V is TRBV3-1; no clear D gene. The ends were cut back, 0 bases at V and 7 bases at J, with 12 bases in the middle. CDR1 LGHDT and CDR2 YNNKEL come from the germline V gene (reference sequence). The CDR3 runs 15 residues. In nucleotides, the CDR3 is TGTGCCAGCAGCCAAGAGAAGGCAGGATCTGAAAAACTGTTTTTT. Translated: CASSQEKAGSEKLFF.

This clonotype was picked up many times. CDR3 sequence reads: CASTWDRDNSPLHF. Here the CDR3 DNA reads TGTGCCAGCACTTGGGACAGGGATAATTCACCCCTCCACTTT. The rearrangement uses TRBV6-5 and TRBJ1-6; TRBD1 aligns across 9 bases. V shed 7 bases and J 5 bases; nucleotides not matched to a gene: 3. CDR3 length: 14 amino acids. The germline gives CDR1 MNHEY, CDR2 SVGAGI.

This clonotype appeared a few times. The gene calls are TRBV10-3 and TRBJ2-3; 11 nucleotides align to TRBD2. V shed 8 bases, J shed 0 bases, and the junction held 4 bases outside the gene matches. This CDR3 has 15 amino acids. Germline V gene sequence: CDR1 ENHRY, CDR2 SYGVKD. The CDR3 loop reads CAISGLAASTDTQYF. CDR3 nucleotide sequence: TGTGCCATCTCGGGACTAGCGGCTAGCACAGATACGCAGTATTTT.

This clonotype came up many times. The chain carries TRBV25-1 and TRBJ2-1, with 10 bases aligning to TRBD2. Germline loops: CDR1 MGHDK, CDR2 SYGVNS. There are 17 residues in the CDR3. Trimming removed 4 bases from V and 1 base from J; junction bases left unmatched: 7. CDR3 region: CASSAWTSGGSYNEQFF. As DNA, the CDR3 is TGTGCCAGCAGTGCCTGGACTAGCGGAGGTTCCTACAATGAGCAGTTCTTC. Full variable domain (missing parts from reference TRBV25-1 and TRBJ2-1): EADIYQTPRYLVIGTGKKITLECSQTMGHDKMYWYQQDPGMELHLIHYSYGVNSTEKGDLSSESTVSRIRTEHFPLTLESARPSHTSQYLCASSAWTSGGSYNEQFFGPGTRLTVL.

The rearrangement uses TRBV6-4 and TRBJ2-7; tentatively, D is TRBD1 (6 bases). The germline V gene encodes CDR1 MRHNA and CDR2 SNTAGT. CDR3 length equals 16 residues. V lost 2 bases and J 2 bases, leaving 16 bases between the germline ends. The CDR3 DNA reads TGTGCCAGCAGTGACGCAAGGGACGGACAGACCTACGAGCAGTACTTC. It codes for CASSDARDGQTYEQYF.

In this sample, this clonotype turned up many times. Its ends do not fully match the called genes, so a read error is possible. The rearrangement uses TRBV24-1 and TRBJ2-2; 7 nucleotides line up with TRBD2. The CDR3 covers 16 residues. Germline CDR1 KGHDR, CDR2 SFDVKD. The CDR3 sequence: CATQEVGGRNAGELFF. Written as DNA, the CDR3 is TGTGCCACACAGGAGGTGGGAGGGAGGAACGCCGGGGAGCTGTTTTTT.

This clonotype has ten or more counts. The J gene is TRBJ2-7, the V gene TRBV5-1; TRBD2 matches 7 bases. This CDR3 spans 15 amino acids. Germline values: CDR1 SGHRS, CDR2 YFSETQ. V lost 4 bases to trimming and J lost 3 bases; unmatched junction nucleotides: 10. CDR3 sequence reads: CASSPQPSGNYEQYF. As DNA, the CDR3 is TGCGCCAGCAGCCCTCAGCCTAGCGGAAACTACGAGCAGTACTTC.

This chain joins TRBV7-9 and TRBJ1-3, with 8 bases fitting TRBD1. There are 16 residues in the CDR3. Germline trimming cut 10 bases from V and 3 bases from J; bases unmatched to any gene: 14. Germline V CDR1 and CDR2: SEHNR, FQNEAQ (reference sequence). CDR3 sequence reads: CATAVLRQGYGNTIYF. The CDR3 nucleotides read TGTGCCACCGCGGTATTGCGACAGGGGTATGGAAACACCATATATTTT. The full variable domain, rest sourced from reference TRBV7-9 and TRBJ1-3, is DTGVSQNPRHKITKRGQNVTFRCDPISEHNRLYWYRQTLGQGPEFLTYFQNEAQLEKSRLLSDRFSAERPKGSFSTLEIQRTEQGDSAMYLCATAVLRQGYGNTIYFGEGSWLTVV.

The CDR3 DNA sequence: TGCAGTGCTAGAAGGGAGTACGAGCAGTACTTC. This codes for CSARREYEQYF. The chain is built from TRBV20-1 and TRBJ2-7; D might be TRBD2 (5 bases). CDR1 DFQATT and CDR2 SNEGSKA come from the germline V gene (reference sequence). V was clipped by 2 bases and J by 4 bases, with 6 bases between them. The CDR3 is 11 residues long.

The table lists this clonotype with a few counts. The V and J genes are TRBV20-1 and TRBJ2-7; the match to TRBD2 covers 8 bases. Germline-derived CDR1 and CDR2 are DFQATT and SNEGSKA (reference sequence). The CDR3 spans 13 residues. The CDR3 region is CGSPTSGSYEQYF. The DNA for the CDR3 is TGCGGGAGCCCCACTAGCGGTTCCTACGAGCAGTACTTC.

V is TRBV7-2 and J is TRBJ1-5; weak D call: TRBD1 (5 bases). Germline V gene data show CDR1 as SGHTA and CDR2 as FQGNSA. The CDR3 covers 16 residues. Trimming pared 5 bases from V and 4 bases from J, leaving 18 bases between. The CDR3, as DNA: TGTGCCAGCAGCCAACAGGCCGGGGGGGGGAATCAGCCCCAGCATTTT. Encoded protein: CASSQQAGGGNQPQHF. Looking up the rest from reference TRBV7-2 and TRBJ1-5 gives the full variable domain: GAGVSQSPSNKVTEKGKDVELRCDPISGHTALYWYRQSLGQGLEFLIYFQGNSAPDKSGLPSDRFSAERTGGSVSTLTIQRTQQEDSAVYLCASSQQAGGGNQPQHFGDGTRLSIL.

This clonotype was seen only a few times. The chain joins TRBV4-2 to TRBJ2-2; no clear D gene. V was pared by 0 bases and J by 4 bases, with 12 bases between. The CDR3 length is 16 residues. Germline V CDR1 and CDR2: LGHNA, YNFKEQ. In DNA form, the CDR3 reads TGTGCCAGCAGCCAAGATCGACGAGCATCCACCGGGGAGCTGTTTTTT. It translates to CASSQDRRASTGELFF.